In its sample, the clone carrying this T cell receptor (beta chain) was seen once. No antigen is known for it. This specimen belongs to a study of cytomegalovirus exposure and HLA in healthy donors. Notes on the study in general: Most CMV-associated TCR beta chains were later found to appear HLA-restricted. CMV serostatus was the only recorded immune exposure for donors.

Among the donors, all were healthy bone marrow donors. J lost 3 bases, V lost 2 bases, and 4 bases had no gene match. Per the germline V gene, CDR1 is GTSNPN and CDR2 is SVGIG (reference sequence). The CDR3 is made up of 13 amino acids. It was with 60 Vbeta and 13 Jbeta primers that the PCR ran. Assay: immunoSEQ multiplex PCR; the TCRdb copy retains only in-frame clones and omits some. Found here are just over 150,000 clones, roughly 79% of them singletons; the top ten hold about 0.91%. The TCR comes from a woman in her forties or fifties in good health and CMV-seropositive. The sequenced sample consisted of PBMCs. The chain couples TRBV30 to TRBJ2-7; 7 positions match TRBD1. CDR3: CAWSRDSSYEQYF. The CDR3 coding sequence is TGTGCCTGGAGTAGGGACAGCAGCTACGAGCAGTACTTC.